This T cell receptor beta chain was captured by sequencing in a study of blood T cell repertoires in COVID-19. Method: immunoSEQ multiplex PCR; TCRdb's copy keeps in-frame clones and lacks some. The sample comprises 90,000 to 130,000 clones, approximately 78% of which are singletons, and 7.9% rests with the top ten. The CDR3 contains 15 residues. Germline V gene sequence: CDR1 SGHNT, CDR2 YENEEA. V was clipped by 5 bases and J by 1 base; unmatched bases: 2. Sequencing used peripheral blood. The sequence was collected from a man aged 70-80 years with acute or convalescent COVID-19. The gene calls are TRBV11-3 and TRBJ2-3; TRBD2 matches 11 bases. The CDR3 nucleotides read TGTGCCAGCAGCCCACTAGCGGGAGGCACAGATACGCAGTATTTT. Its protein product is CASSPLAGGTDTQYF.